Reported below is one T cell receptor beta chain. Its cognate antigen is unknown. Per the germline V gene, CDR1 is SGHTA and CDR2 is FQGNSA. With 4 bases removed from V and 6 bases from J, the gap between germline ends came to 13 bases. This CDR3 has 14 residues. With a constant-region primer, TCR beta cDNA was made from approximately 520 ng of total RNA. Three nested multiplex PCR rounds, a slightly modified ARM-PCR method, built the TCR beta libraries. The first two PCR rounds used TRBV1-TRBV30 forward primers with a C-beta reverse primer, roughly 10 cycles each. TCRdb independently ran MiXCR on the multiplex PCR reads; one entry per CDR3 protein. The table has around 70,000 distinct CDR3 sequences, roughly three quarters seen once. The entry originates in a study of tumor-infiltrating lymphocytes in primary liver carcinoma. Study-wide context: Patients, male and female, were 30 to 69 years old.

Scientists recovered RNA and DNA together from roughly 18-30 mg of unsorted bulk tissue. Every one of the tumor samples had a viable tumor cell content above 85%. Points from the study as a whole: The proportion of top clones found throughout all five tumor regions was only about 7-24%.

The sequencing sample was made of liver tumor tissue from sampling region 4. Described subset: tumor region T4, right-lateral pole. V is TRBV7-2 and J is TRBJ2-1, with no clear D. The sequence was obtained from a man aged 35 to 55 with primary liver carcinoma and hepatitis B virus infection. CDR3 region: CASSSTVIPNEQFF. The CDR3 bases are TGTGCCAGCAGCTCCACCGTAATCCCCAATGAGCAGTTCTTC.